This paragraph covers one T cell receptor beta chain sequence. Its matching antigen is unknown. The sample comes from a study of monozygotic twins with inflammatory bowel disease. From the 5' RACE reads, TCRdb lists one entry per CDR3 protein and no DNA. The sample has about 85,000 distinct CDR3 sequences, and its top ten clones hold around 7.2%. Per germline, CDR1 SNHLY and CDR2 FYNNEI. The CDR3 is 17 amino acids. The study, taken as a whole, reports: Among the T cells, different subtypes could not be distinguished. The study supported no single strong signal or clonotype linked to IBD.

V gene TRBV2 combines with J gene TRBJ1-1; as DNA is missing, the TRBD1 call by TCRdb cannot be tested. The sequence was collected from a human donor with ulcerative colitis or Crohn's disease, or a healthy co-twin of an affected twin (not recorded which). The sequencing sample was made of blood. The CDR3 here is CASSEALGGGLSTEAFF.